This passage covers 30 T cell receptor beta chains from one sample sequenced in a study of T cells expressing NK-cell markers. TCRdb re-called the 5' RACE reads; one entry per CDR3 protein, DNA not given. The repertoire shows fewer than 400,000 distinct CDR3 sequences; the top ten hold 5% to 5.5%. Sequenced input: blood T cells: a sorted CD56 or NKG2C T cell subset, CD4+ or CD8+ T cells, or bulk PBMC T cells (not recorded which). The receptor set was obtained from a man between 18 and 69 years old in good health.

The V gene is TRBV7-9, the J gene TRBJ2-2; TCRdb returns TRBD2, unconfirmable since there is no DNA. The CDR3 contains 14 residues. Germline assignment: CDR1 SEHNR and CDR2 FQNEAQ (reference sequence). The CDR3 sequence: CASKRGERAGELFF. The full variable domain, in which reference TRBV7-9 and TRBJ2-2 provide the parts outside the CDR3, is DTGVSQNPRHKITKRGQNVTFRCDPISEHNRLYWYRQTLGQGPEFLTYFQNEAQLEKSRLLSDRFSAERPKGSFSTLEIQRTEQGDSAMYLCASKRGERAGELFFGEGSRLTVL.

The chain carries TRBV6-5 and TRBJ2-5; the TCRdb call, TRBD1, lacks DNA for checking. Germline CDR1 and CDR2: MNHEY and SVGAGI. The CDR3 has 17 residues. The CDR3 loop is CASSYSEWGQPQETQYF.

The chain is built from TRBV7-2 and TRBJ2-1; without DNA, the TCRdb call of TRBD1 cannot be checked. CDR1 and CDR2 from the germline V gene are SGHTA and FQGNSA. This CDR3 region has 13 residues. The CDR3 sequence is CASSSQVSNEQFF.

The chain employs TRBV6-1 and TRBJ2-1; TCRdb proposes TRBD2, but this gene call is untestable without DNA. CDR1 is MNHNS, CDR2 SASEGT, per germline. CDR3 length: 15 residues. The CDR3 loop is CASRTGTSGANEQFF.

This sequence joins TRBV11-1 and TRBJ2-3; TCRdb selects TRBD1, and the lack of DNA leaves this call unchecked. The CDR3 totals 12 residues. CDR1 and CDR2 (germline): SGHAT, FQDESV (reference sequence). CDR3 amino acids: CASSPQGVMQYF. The whole variable domain, filled in from reference TRBV11-1 and TRBJ2-3, reads EAEVAQSPRYKITEKSQAVAFWCDPISGHATLYWYRQILGQGPELLVQFQDESVVDDSQLPKDRFSAERLKGVDSTLKIQPAELGDSAMYLCASSPQGVMQYFGPGTRLTVL.

The genes are TRBV18 and TRBJ2-5; with no DNA, the TCRdb D assignment of TRBD2 cannot be verified. CDR3 size: 15 residues. From germline, CDR1 is KGHSH and CDR2 LQKENI. The CDR3: CASSPIRALAETQYF.

The chain links TRBV2 to TRBJ1-1. This CDR3 region has 12 residues. CDR1 and CDR2 (germline): SNHLY, FYNNEI. This CDR3 is CARNDLGTEAFF.

The chain uses TRBV20-1 and TRBJ2-3; TCRdb returns TRBD2, unconfirmable since there is no DNA. The germline CDR1 and CDR2 sequences are DFQATT and SNEGSKA (reference sequence). CDR3 size: 14 residues. The CDR3 sequence: CSAKTGTLPDTQYF.

The rearrangement joins TRBV27 to TRBJ2-7; TCRdb selects TRBD2, and the lack of DNA leaves this call unchecked. The CDR3 runs to 15 residues. Germline assignment: CDR1 MNHEY and CDR2 SMNVEV (reference sequence). CDR3 amino acids: CASSFFAGLTYEQYF.

The chain couples TRBV11-2 to TRBJ2-2. Germline loops: CDR1 SGHAT, CDR2 FQNNGV. The CDR3 has 16 amino acids. The CDR3 is CASSLGRVANTGELFF.

The chain uses TRBV20-1 and TRBJ2-1; checking the TCRdb D call of TRBD2 is not possible without DNA. This CDR3 is built from 14 residues. Germline CDR1 is DFQATT and CDR2 is SNEGSKA (reference sequence). This CDR3 reads CSAMGLAGRDEQFF.

The chain combines TRBV6-1 with TRBJ1-6; TCRdb names TRBD1, which stays unverified in the absence of DNA. This CDR3 contains 14 residues. The germline gives CDR1 MNHNS, CDR2 SASEGT. This CDR3 reads CASSTRPSESPLHF.

The chain couples TRBV5-1 to TRBJ1-6; TCRdb lists TRBD1, though no DNA is available to test this call. The CDR3 runs to 14 residues. Looked up from germline, CDR1 is SGHRS and CDR2 is YFSETQ. This CDR3 reads CASGLQGGNSPLHF. Looking up the rest from reference TRBV5-1 and TRBJ1-6 gives the full variable domain: KAGVTQTPRYLIKTRGQQVTLSCSPISGHRSVSWYQQTPGQGLQFLFEYFSETQRNKGNFPGRFSGRQFSNSRSEMNVSTLELGDSALYLCASGLQGGNSPLHFGNGTRLTVT.

V is TRBV14 and J is TRBJ2-6; TCRdb indicates TRBD2, and absent DNA this call remains unverified. CDR1 and CDR2 from the germline V gene are SGHDN and FVKESK. This CDR3 contains 14 residues. The chain's CDR3 is CASSPSDGANVLTF. The full variable domain, completed using reference TRBV14 and TRBJ2-6, is EAGVTQFPSHSVIEKGQTVTLRCDPISGHDNLYWYRRVMGKEIKFLLHFVKESKQDESGMPNNRFLAERTGGTYSTLKVQPAELEDSGVYFCASSPSDGANVLTFGAGSRLTVL.

V usage is TRBV10-3 and J usage is TRBJ2-1; TCRdb indicates TRBD2, and absent DNA this call remains unverified. From germline, CDR1 is ENHRY and CDR2 SYGVKD. The CDR3 spans 15 residues. CDR3 amino acids: CATQRGDNRGNEQFF.

The gene calls are TRBV6-5 and TRBJ2-5. The germline V gene has CDR1 MNHEY and CDR2 SVGAGI. This CDR3 region has 14 residues. The CDR3 loop is CASSYSTGWETQYF.

The V gene is TRBV6-5, the J gene TRBJ2-7; without DNA, the TCRdb call of TRBD2 cannot be checked. The CDR3 has 15 residues. Germline CDR1 and CDR2: MNHEY and SVGAGI. The CDR3 reads CASNYRGGSSYEQYF.

The chain links TRBV11-2 to TRBJ2-3; TCRdb's D call of TRBD1 is untestable without DNA. The CDR3 extends over 14 amino acids. In germline, CDR1 is SGHAT, CDR2 FQNNGV. The CDR3: CASGLGRVTDTQYF.

Here the CDR3 reads CASSFRTGGDEQFF. This chain links TRBV9 with TRBJ2-1; TCRdb selects TRBD1, and the lack of DNA leaves this call unchecked. Germline loops: CDR1 SGDLS, CDR2 YYNGEE. This CDR3 comprises 14 residues. The complete variable domain, with remaining parts taken from reference TRBV9 and TRBJ2-1, reads DSGVTQTPKHLITATGQRVTLRCSPRSGDLSVYWYQQSLDQGLQFLIQYYNGEERAKGNILERFSAQQFPDLHSELNLSSLELGDSALYFCASSFRTGGDEQFFGPGTRLTVL.

The chain links TRBV3-1 to TRBJ1-1; lacking DNA, the TRBD1 call made by TCRdb goes unchecked. Germline V gene sequence: CDR1 LGHDT, CDR2 YNNKEL (reference sequence). This CDR3 contains 18 residues. CDR3 residues: CASSQAQGQGAGSTEAFF. Full variable domain (remainder filled in from reference TRBV3-1 and TRBJ1-1): DTAVSQTPKYLVTQMGNDKSIKCEQNLGHDTMYWYKQDSKKFLKIMFSYNNKELIINETVPNRFSPKSPDKAHLNLHINSLELGDSAVYFCASSQAQGQGAGSTEAFFGQGTRLTVV.

The chain combines TRBV28 with TRBJ1-2; TCRdb's D gene call, TRBD1, goes unchecked for lack of DNA. CDR1 and CDR2 from the germline V gene are MDHEN and SYDVKM. The CDR3 extends over 14 amino acids. CDR3 amino acids: CASRKTGALRGYTF.

The rearrangement links TRBV24-1 to TRBJ2-7; TCRdb proposes TRBD1, but this gene call is untestable without DNA. The CDR3 extends over 12 amino acids. Germline loops: CDR1 KGHDR, CDR2 SFDVKD. CDR3 protein: CASAGGSNEQYF.

The chain joins TRBV5-1 to TRBJ2-6. The CDR3 loop spans 14 amino acids. Germline V gene data show CDR1 as SGHRS and CDR2 as YFSETQ. CDR3 sequence reads: CASSGYSGANVLTF.

The rearrangement links TRBV12-5 to TRBJ2-3; with no DNA, the TCRdb D assignment of TRBD1 cannot be verified. Germline V CDR1 and CDR2: LGHNT, FRNRAP. This CDR3 is 15 amino acids long. The CDR3 sequence: CASGNGTVYIDTQYF.

The chain recombines TRBV5-6 with TRBJ2-4; TCRdb outputs TRBD1, but without DNA this stays unchecked. The germline CDR1 and CDR2 sequences are SGHDT and YYEEEE. This CDR3 contains 16 residues. The CDR3: CASRETGGSAKNIQYF. The entire variable domain, with the rest obtained from reference TRBV5-6 and TRBJ2-4, is as follows: DAGVTQSPTHLIKTRGQQVTLRCSPKSGHDTVSWYQQALGQGPQFIFQYYEEEERQRGNFPDRFSGHQFPNYSSELNVNALLLGDSALYLCASRETGGSAKNIQYFGAGTRLSVL.

This sequence joins TRBV5-1 and TRBJ1-1. The CDR3 length is 13 residues. CDR1 is SGHRS and CDR2 is YFSETQ in the germline V gene. This chain's CDR3 is CASSLRGDLGAFF.

The chain is built from TRBV7-9 and TRBJ2-2; TCRdb's D call of TRBD1 is untestable without DNA. Germline V lookup: CDR1 SEHNR, CDR2 FQNEAQ (reference sequence). The CDR3 runs 14 residues. The CDR3 reads CASTLPNRPGELFF. The complete variable domain, with remaining parts taken from reference TRBV7-9 and TRBJ2-2, reads DTGVSQNPRHKITKRGQNVTFRCDPISEHNRLYWYRQTLGQGPEFLTYFQNEAQLEKSRLLSDRFSAERPKGSFSTLEIQRTEQGDSAMYLCASTLPNRPGELFFGEGSRLTVL.

The chain recombines TRBV12-3 or TRBV12-4 with TRBJ2-3; TCRdb selects TRBD1, and the lack of DNA leaves this call unchecked. The CDR3 has 13 amino acids. The CDR3 region is CASSRQGFSAQYF.

The rearrangement joins TRBV5-5 to TRBJ2-1; TCRdb calls TRBD2, which cannot be checked without DNA. Germline V lookup: CDR1 SGHKS, CDR2 YYEKEE (reference sequence). This CDR3 is 18 amino acids long. CDR3 amino acids: CASSWKWRLADYYNEQFF.

The chain links TRBV5-1 to TRBJ2-4; as DNA is missing, the TRBD1 call by TCRdb cannot be tested. The CDR3 extends over 14 amino acids. Germline CDR1 and CDR2: SGHRS and YFSETQ. CDR3 protein: CASTSAGIGNIQYF.